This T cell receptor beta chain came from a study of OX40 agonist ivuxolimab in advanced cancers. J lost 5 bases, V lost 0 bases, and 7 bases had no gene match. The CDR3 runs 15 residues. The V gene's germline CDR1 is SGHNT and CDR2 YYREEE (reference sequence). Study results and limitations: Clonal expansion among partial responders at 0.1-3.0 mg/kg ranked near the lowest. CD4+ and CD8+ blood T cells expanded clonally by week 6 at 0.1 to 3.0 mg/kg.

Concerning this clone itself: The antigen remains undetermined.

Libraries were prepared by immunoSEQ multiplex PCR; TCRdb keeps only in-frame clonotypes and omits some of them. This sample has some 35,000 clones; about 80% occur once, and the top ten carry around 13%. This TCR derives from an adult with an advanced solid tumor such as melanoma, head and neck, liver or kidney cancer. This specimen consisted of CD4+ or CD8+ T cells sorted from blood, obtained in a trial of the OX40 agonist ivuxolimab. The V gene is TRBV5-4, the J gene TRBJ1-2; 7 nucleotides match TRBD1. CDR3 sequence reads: CASSLVGRGSYGYTF. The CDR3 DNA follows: TGTGCCAGCAGCTTGGTTGGCAGGGGGAGTTATGGCTACACCTTC.